Presented here are 31 T cell receptor beta chains from one specimen sequenced in a study of cytomegalovirus exposure and HLA in healthy donors. The PCR contained 60 Vbeta and 13 Jbeta primers. TCRdb's copy holds only in-frame clones and misses some; the assay was immunoSEQ multiplex PCR. This table holds under 250,000 clones. The sample consisted of PBMCs. These receptors all come from a girl aged 2 to 10 in good health and CMV-seropositive.

The genes are TRBV4-2 and TRBJ2-7; TRBD1 agrees at 9 bases. Per germline, CDR1 LGHNA and CDR2 YNFKEQ. V trimming: 1 base; J trimming: 3 bases; junction bases outside the gene matches: 4. The CDR3 is 15 residues long. The CDR3 is CASSQATGGGYEQYF. Here the CDR3 DNA reads TGTGCCAGCAGCCAAGCGACAGGGGGGGGCTACGAGCAGTACTTC.

The genes are TRBV13 and TRBJ2-2, with unresolved D. The CDR3 spans 15 residues. V lost 0 bases, J lost 5 bases, and 10 bases lay in between. Germline V CDR1 and CDR2: PRHDT, FYEKMQ (reference sequence). The CDR3 DNA is TGTGCCAGCAGCTTAGGGATCGGAGAGACCGGGGAGCTGTTTTTT. It yields the protein CASSLGIGETGELFF. The entire variable domain, with the rest obtained from reference TRBV13 and TRBJ2-2, is as follows: AAGVIQSPRHLIKEKRETATLKCYPIPRHDTVYWYQQGPGQDPQFLISFYEKMQSDKGSIPDRFSAQQFSDYHSELNMSSLELGDSALYFCASSLGIGETGELFFGEGSRLTVL.

J is TRBJ2-5 and V is TRBV11-2; 7 bases agree with TRBD1. Germline values: CDR1 SGHAT, CDR2 FQNNGV. J was trimmed by 5 bases and V by 3 bases; bases with no gene match: 6. The CDR3 extends over 14 amino acids. The CDR3 sequence: CASSFQQGRETQYF. CDR3 coding DNA: TGTGCCAGCAGCTTCCAACAGGGGCGGGAGACCCAGTACTTC.

The gene calls are TRBV7-9 and TRBJ1-2; the match to TRBD1 covers 8 bases. After removal of 4 bases from V and 4 bases from J, the junction contained 2 bases not matched to a gene. This CDR3 is 13 amino acids long. Germline V CDR1 and CDR2: SEHNR, FQNEAQ (reference sequence). This CDR3 reads CASSSGQGYGYTF. The CDR3 region has the DNA TGTGCCAGCAGCTCCGGACAGGGCTATGGCTACACCTTC.

The chain links TRBV6-1 to TRBJ1-6, with TRBD1 identical over 10 bases. V dropped 5 bases and J dropped 9; count of bases not matched to a gene: 7. This CDR3 has 15 residues. Germline values: CDR1 MNHNS, CDR2 SASEGT. The CDR3 nucleotides read TGTGCCAGCAGTACCGGGACAGGGGAATCTTCACCCCTCCACTTT. As protein: CASSTGTGESSPLHF.

This chain joins TRBV7-9 and TRBJ2-5; tentatively, D is TRBD2 (5 bases). Germline CDR1 SEHNR, CDR2 FQNEAQ (reference sequence). V was cut by 5 bases and J by 7 bases, with 14 bases left in between. The CDR3 has 13 residues. CDR3 sequence (DNA): TGTGCCAGCAGCGAGGACGGGAAGGGGACCCAGTACTTC. Protein product: CASSEDGKGTQYF.

The chain recombines TRBV6-4 with TRBJ1-1; D unresolved. V shed 6 bases and J shed 0 bases, with 11 bases lying between them. There are 14 residues in the CDR3. In germline, CDR1 is MRHNA, CDR2 SNTAGT. In DNA, the CDR3 is TGTGCCAGCAGGAGGACGGGAATGAACACTGAAGCTTTCTTT. Translated, it gives CASRRTGMNTEAFF.

This chain uses TRBV28 with TRBJ1-5; the D gene is possibly TRBD1 (6 bases). The CDR3 consists of 16 residues. CDR1 and CDR2 from the germline V gene are MDHEN and SYDVKM. V lost 5 bases and J 1 base, leaving 15 bases between the germline ends. Written as DNA, the CDR3 is TGTGCCAGCAGTATACAGGGCATTTGGAGCAATCAGCCCCAGCATTTT. Amino acids: CASSIQGIWSNQPQHF.

The chain recombines TRBV5-1 with TRBJ2-1; TRBD2 matches at 8 bases. Germline V gene lookup returns CDR1 SGHRS and CDR2 YFSETQ. V was pared by 5 bases and J by 4 bases, with 11 bases of the junction left unmatched. This CDR3 has 16 residues. The DNA of the CDR3 is TGCGCCAGCAGACGATCCGGACTAGCTCAATACAATGAGCAGTTCTTC. Translation: CASRRSGLAQYNEQFF. Full variable domain (rest looked up from reference TRBV5-1 and TRBJ2-1): KAGVTQTPRYLIKTRGQQVTLSCSPISGHRSVSWYQQTPGQGLQFLFEYFSETQRNKGNFPGRFSGRQFSNSRSEMNVSTLELGDSALYLCASRRSGLAQYNEQFFGPGTRLTVL.

The chain employs TRBV7-9 and TRBJ2-1, with 11 bases that match TRBD2. The germline gives CDR1 SEHNR, CDR2 FQNEAQ (reference sequence). Germline trimming cut 3 bases from V and 5 bases from J; bases unmatched to any gene: 9. There are 17 residues in the CDR3. The CDR3 spells CASSLGASGRRDNEQFF. CDR3 bases: TGTGCCAGCAGCTTGGGGGCTAGCGGGAGGCGAGACAATGAGCAGTTCTTC.

The V gene is TRBV2, the J gene TRBJ2-7; 8 bases map to TRBD1. The germline CDR1 and CDR2 sequences are SNHLY and FYNNEI. The J segment lost 0 bases and the V segment lost 6 bases, leaving 4 bases of the junction unmatched. This CDR3 region has 14 residues. The CDR3 protein is CASSAGQGSYEQYF. CDR3 in DNA: TGTGCCAGCAGCGCTGGACAGGGCTCCTACGAGCAGTACTTC.

This rearrangement joins TRBV19 to TRBJ1-1, with a tentative D call TRBD1 (6 bases). The CDR3 extends over 13 amino acids. Germline CDR1 and CDR2: LNHDA and SQIVND (reference sequence). Trimming pared 2 bases from V and 5 bases from J, leaving 9 bases between. The CDR3 loop is CASSITGSTEAFF. CDR3 nucleotides: TGTGCCAGTAGTATAACAGGGAGTACTGAAGCTTTCTTT.

This rearrangement joins TRBV27 to TRBJ2-3, with 7 nucleotides matching TRBD2. The J segment lost 0 bases and the V segment lost 6 bases, leaving 6 bases of the junction unmatched. The CDR3 loop spans 15 amino acids. Germline V lookup: CDR1 MNHEY, CDR2 SMNVEV (reference sequence). The CDR3 nucleotides read TGTGCCAGCAGGGGGAGCGGGGCTAGCACAGATACGCAGTATTTT. It codes for CASRGSGASTDTQYF.

This chain links TRBV6-4 with TRBJ1-2; D is ambiguous. The CDR3 is 15 amino acids. Trimming cost V 2 bases and J 6 bases, with 16 bases left between them. Germline CDR1 and CDR2: MRHNA and SNTAGT. The CDR3 bases are TGTGCCAGCAGTGACCTGCCGGACTATCAGCATGGCTACACCTTC. It encodes CASSDLPDYQHGYTF.

CDR3 nucleotides: TGTGCCAGCAGAAAAAATGAGGAGCAGTACTTC. This translates into CASRKNEEQYF. The V call is TRBV13, the J call TRBJ2-5; no firm D call. The germline V and J ends were trimmed by 6 bases and 11 bases, with 13 bases remaining between them. There are 11 residues in the CDR3. Germline assignment: CDR1 PRHDT and CDR2 FYEKMQ (reference sequence).

CDR3 sequence: CASSEGSQETQYF. Here the CDR3 DNA reads TGCGCCAGCAGTGAGGGGAGTCAGGAGACCCAGTACTTC. This chain connects TRBV10-1 to TRBJ2-5; weak D call: TRBD2 (5 bases). This CDR3 comprises 13 residues. The V end was cut by 2 bases, the J end by 5 bases, with 9 bases between. CDR1 and CDR2 from the germline V gene are WNHNN and SYGVQD (reference sequence).

This chain joins TRBV19 and TRBJ1-2, with D unclear. This CDR3 has 13 amino acids. The ends were cut back, 3 bases at V and 4 bases at J, with 9 bases in the middle. Germline V lookup: CDR1 LNHDA, CDR2 SQIVND (reference sequence). The CDR3 spells CASSINSGYGYTF. The CDR3 nucleotides read TGTGCCAGTAGTATCAATTCCGGCTATGGCTACACCTTC.

This rearrangement joins TRBV11-2 to TRBJ2-1; tentative D call: TRBD2 (8 bases). Between the trimmed V and J ends, which lost 6 bases and 8 bases, there was a span of 26 bases. The CDR3 consists of 17 residues. Germline CDR1 and CDR2: SGHAT and FQNNGV. CDR3 DNA sequence: TGTGCCAGCAGACGGACAGGTAGCCGGGGGGGTATGGATGAGCAGTTCTTC. Protein: CASRRTGSRGGMDEQFF.

J is TRBJ1-3 and V is TRBV27; 7 bases match TRBD1. This CDR3 spans 18 amino acids. J gave up 3 bases and V 0 bases, and 11 bases lay outside the gene matches. The V gene's germline CDR1 is MNHEY and CDR2 SMNVEV (reference sequence). The CDR3 region has the DNA TGTGCCAGCAGTTTATCCCCTCCGACAGGGCCACTTGGAAACACCATATATTTT. Its protein product is CASSLSPPTGPLGNTIYF.

The CDR3 DNA follows: TGTGCCAGCAGCACACAGACTAGCGGTACTACCGGGGAGCTGTTTTTT. This codes for CASSTQTSGTTGELFF. The rearrangement links TRBV9 to TRBJ2-2, with 9 bases aligning to TRBD2. V dropped 4 bases and J dropped 5; count of bases not matched to a gene: 9. CDR3 length equals 16 residues. In germline, CDR1 is SGDLS, CDR2 YYNGEE.

As for this clone: The junction differs from germline at one of its ends, possibly a read error. This same CDR3 is encoded by further DNA sequences in the sample. This chain joins TRBV2 and TRBJ1-1; maybe TRBD1 (5 bases). The V gene's germline CDR1 is SNHLY and CDR2 FYNNEI. The CDR3 is 10 amino acids. The CDR3, as DNA: TGTGCCAGCACAGGGTTGGAAGCCTTCTTT. Translated, it gives CASTGLEAFF.

The V call is TRBV29-1, the J call TRBJ2-7; 7 positions match TRBD1. J gave up 2 bases and V 5 bases, and 9 bases lay outside the gene matches. Germline values: CDR1 SQVTM, CDR2 ANQGSEA. This CDR3 contains 14 residues. CDR3 sequence (DNA): TGCAGCGTTAGGGGGTCCGGGACAGCCTACGAGCAGTACTTC. Translation gives CSVRGSGTAYEQYF.

The rearrangement joins TRBV27 to TRBJ1-5; D unclear. The CDR3 has 15 amino acids. Germline CDR1 reads MNHEY; CDR2 reads SMNVEV (reference sequence). V was cut by 5 bases and J by 2 bases, with 13 bases left in between. The CDR3 loop reads CASSPLSFGNQPQHF. CDR3 nucleotide sequence: TGTGCCAGCAGTCCCCTTTCTTTTGGCAATCAGCCCCAGCATTTT.

The genes are TRBV27 and TRBJ2-7; TRBD1 might be the D (6 bases). The CDR3 loop spans 13 amino acids. V lost 3 bases and J 3 bases, leaving 9 bases between the germline ends. The V gene's germline CDR1 is MNHEY and CDR2 SMNVEV (reference sequence). The CDR3 region is CASSLGARYEQYF. CDR3 DNA sequence: TGTGCCAGCAGTTTGGGGGCACGCTACGAGCAGTACTTC.

V gene TRBV29-1 combines with J gene TRBJ2-1; perhaps TRBD1 as D (6 bases). The CDR3 covers 11 residues. From germline, CDR1 is SQVTM and CDR2 ANQGSEA. Trimming stripped 6 bases from V and 12 bases from J, with 15 bases between. CDR3 bases: TGCAGCGTATACCAGGGGAGCGGGCAGTTCTTC. The encoded protein is CSVYQGSGQFF.

This chain links TRBV7-6 with TRBJ1-3, with D perhaps TRBD1 (5 bases). Trimming shortened V by 5 bases and J by 0 bases, and 17 bases separated the two germline ends. The CDR3 consists of 17 residues. CDR1 is SGHVS and CDR2 is FNYEAQ in the germline V gene. CDR3 loop: CASSPGRTTFSGNTIYF. In nucleotides, the CDR3 is TGTGCCAGCAGCCCAGGGCGAACCACCTTCTCTGGAAACACCATATATTTT.

The chain has TRBV7-2 and TRBJ2-1; TRBD1 might be the D (6 bases). CDR1 and CDR2 (germline): SGHTA, FQGNSA. V lost 0 bases, J lost 4 bases, and 16 bases lay in between. CDR3 length equals 17 residues. The CDR3: CASSLALAQGPYNEQFF. CDR3 DNA: TGTGCCAGCAGCTTAGCGCTTGCACAGGGACCTTACAATGAGCAGTTCTTC. Full variable domain (remainder filled in from reference TRBV7-2 and TRBJ2-1): GAGVSQSPSNKVTEKGKDVELRCDPISGHTALYWYRQSLGQGLEFLIYFQGNSAPDKSGLPSDRFSAERTGGSVSTLTIQRTQQEDSAVYLCASSLALAQGPYNEQFFGPGTRLTVL.

The rearrangement joins TRBV28 to TRBJ1-4, with 8 nucleotides matching TRBD1. V dropped 6 bases and J dropped 5; count of bases not matched to a gene: 5. This CDR3 region has 14 residues. Germline loops: CDR1 MDHEN, CDR2 SYDVKM. CDR3 protein: CASRTGVLNEKLFF. The DNA for the CDR3 is TGTGCCAGCAGGACAGGGGTCTTAAATGAAAAACTGTTTTTT.

This chain links TRBV19 with TRBJ2-3; 11 bases line up with TRBD2. V trimming: 5 bases; J trimming: 3 bases; junction bases outside the gene matches: 4. The germline CDR1 and CDR2 sequences are LNHDA and SQIVND (reference sequence). The CDR3 has 15 residues. The CDR3 protein is CASSVTSGKTDTQYF. Here the CDR3 DNA reads TGTGCCAGTAGTGTGACTAGCGGGAAGACAGATACGCAGTATTTT.

The rearrangement uses TRBV27 and TRBJ2-5, with a possible D match to TRBD1 (7 bases). The CDR3 loop spans 13 amino acids. Between the trimmed V and J ends, which lost 8 bases and 11 bases, there was a span of 21 bases. Germline CDR1 MNHEY, CDR2 SMNVEV (reference sequence). The CDR3 spells CASVGQVGEEQYF. CDR3 sequence (DNA): TGTGCCAGCGTTGGACAGGTCGGGGAGGAGCAGTACTTC.

This sequence joins TRBV27 and TRBJ1-5; D is unclear. Germline V gene lookup returns CDR1 MNHEY and CDR2 SMNVEV (reference sequence). The CDR3 sequence is 15 residues long. Trimming removed 6 bases at V and 5 bases at J, with 17 bases between. The CDR3 sequence: CASSPDGGLDQPQHF. CDR3 DNA sequence: TGTGCCAGCAGCCCGGACGGCGGGTTGGATCAGCCCCAGCATTTT.